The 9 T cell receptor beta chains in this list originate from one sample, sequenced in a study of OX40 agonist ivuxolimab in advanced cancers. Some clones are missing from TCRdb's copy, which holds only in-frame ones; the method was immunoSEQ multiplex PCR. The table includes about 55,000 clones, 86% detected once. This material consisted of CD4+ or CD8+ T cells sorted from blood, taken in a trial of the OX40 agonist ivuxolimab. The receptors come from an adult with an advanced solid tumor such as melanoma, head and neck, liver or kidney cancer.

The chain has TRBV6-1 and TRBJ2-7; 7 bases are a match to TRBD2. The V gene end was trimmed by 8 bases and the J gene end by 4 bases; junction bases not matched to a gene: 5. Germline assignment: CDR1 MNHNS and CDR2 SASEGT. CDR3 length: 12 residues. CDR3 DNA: TGTGCCAGCCGGGGGGTAGTGTACGAGCAGTACTTC. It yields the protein CASRGVVYEQYF.

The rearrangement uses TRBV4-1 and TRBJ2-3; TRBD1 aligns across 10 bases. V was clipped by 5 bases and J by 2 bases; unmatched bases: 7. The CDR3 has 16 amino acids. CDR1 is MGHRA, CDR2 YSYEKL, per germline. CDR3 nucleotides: TGCGCCAGCAGCAAACCGGGACAGGGGCCCACAGATACGCAGTATTTT. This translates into CASSKPGQGPTDTQYF.

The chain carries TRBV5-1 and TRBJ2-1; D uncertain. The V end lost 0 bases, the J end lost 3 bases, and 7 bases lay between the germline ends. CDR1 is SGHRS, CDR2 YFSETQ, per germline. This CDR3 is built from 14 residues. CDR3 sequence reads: CASSLGSSYNEQFF. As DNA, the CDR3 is TGCGCCAGCAGCTTGGGCTCGAGCTACAATGAGCAGTTCTTC.

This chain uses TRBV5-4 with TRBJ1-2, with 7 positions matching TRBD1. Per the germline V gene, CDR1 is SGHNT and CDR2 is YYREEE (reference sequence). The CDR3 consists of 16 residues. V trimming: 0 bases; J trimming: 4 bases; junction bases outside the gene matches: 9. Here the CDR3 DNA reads TGTGCCAGCAGCTTGGGACTACAGGGGACTCGCTATGGCTACACCTTC. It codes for CASSLGLQGTRYGYTF.

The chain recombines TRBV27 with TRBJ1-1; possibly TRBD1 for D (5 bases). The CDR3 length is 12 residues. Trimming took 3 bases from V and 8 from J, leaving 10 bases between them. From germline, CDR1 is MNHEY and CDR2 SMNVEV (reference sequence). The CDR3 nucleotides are TGTGCCAGCAGTTTCCCTGACAGCGAAGCTTTCTTT. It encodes CASSFPDSEAFF.

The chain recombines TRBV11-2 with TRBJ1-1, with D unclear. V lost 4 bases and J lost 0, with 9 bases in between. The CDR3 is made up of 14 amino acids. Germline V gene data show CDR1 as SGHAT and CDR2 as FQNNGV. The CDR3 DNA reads TGTGCCAGCAGCTCGGACGGAATGAACACTGAAGCTTTCTTT. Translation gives CASSSDGMNTEAFF.

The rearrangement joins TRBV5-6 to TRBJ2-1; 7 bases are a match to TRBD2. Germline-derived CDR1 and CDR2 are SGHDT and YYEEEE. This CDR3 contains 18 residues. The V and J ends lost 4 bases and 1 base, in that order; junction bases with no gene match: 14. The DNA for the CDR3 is TGTGCCAGCAGCCAAACTCATCTAGCGGTTCTTTCCTACAATGAGCAGTTCTTC. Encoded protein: CASSQTHLAVLSYNEQFF.

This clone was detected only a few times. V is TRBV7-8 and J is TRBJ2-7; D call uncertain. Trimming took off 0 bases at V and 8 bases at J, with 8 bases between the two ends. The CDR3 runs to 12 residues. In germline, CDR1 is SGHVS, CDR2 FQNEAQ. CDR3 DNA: TGTGCCAGCAGCTTAGCGACTGGTCAGCAGTACTTC. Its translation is CASSLATGQQYF.

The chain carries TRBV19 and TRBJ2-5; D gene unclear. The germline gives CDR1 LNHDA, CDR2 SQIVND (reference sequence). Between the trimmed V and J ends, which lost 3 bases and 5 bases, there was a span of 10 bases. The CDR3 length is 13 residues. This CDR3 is CASSIPAGETQYF. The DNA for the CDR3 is TGTGCCAGTAGTATCCCAGCCGGGGAGACCCAGTACTTC.